This T cell receptor beta chain was recorded in a study of OX40 agonist ivuxolimab in advanced cancers. Across the whole study: Ivuxolimab, which patients received intravenously every 2 weeks, was dosed at 0.01 to 10 mg/kg. The study reported partial responses in three patients: one hepatocellular carcinoma, two cutaneous melanoma.

Sequencing used immunoSEQ multiplex PCR; TCRdb keeps in-frame clones, though not all of them. The sample has tens of thousands of clones, around nine tenths seen once. This clone appeared once. Baseline, cycle 4 day 1, and cycle 7 day 1 were the blood sampling points. The CDR3 runs to 14 residues. Germline assignment: CDR1 SGHVS and CDR2 FNYEAQ. Unmatched junction bases numbered 6, after V lost 3 bases and J lost 9 bases. The chain uses TRBV7-6 and TRBJ2-1; 9 nucleotides align to TRBD2. Sequencing was performed on CD4+ or CD8+ T cells sorted from blood, taken in a trial of the OX40 agonist ivuxolimab. The sequence came from an adult with an advanced solid tumor such as melanoma, head and neck, liver or kidney cancer. CDR3 sequence (DNA): TGTGCCAGCAGCTTGTTATCGGGACTAGCTGAGCAGTTCTTC. The encoded protein is CASSLLSGLAEQFF.